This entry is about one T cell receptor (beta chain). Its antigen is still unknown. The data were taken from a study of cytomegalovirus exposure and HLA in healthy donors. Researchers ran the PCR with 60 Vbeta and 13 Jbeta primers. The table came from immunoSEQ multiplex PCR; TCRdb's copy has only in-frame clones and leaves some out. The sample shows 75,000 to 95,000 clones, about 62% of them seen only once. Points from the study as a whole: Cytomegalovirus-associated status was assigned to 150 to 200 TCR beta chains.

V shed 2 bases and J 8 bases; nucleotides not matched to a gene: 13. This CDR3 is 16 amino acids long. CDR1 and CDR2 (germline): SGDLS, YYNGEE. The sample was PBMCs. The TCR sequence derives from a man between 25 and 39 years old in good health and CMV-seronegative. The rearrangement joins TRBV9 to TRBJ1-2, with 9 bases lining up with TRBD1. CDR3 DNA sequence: TGTGCCAGCAGCGTCTCCCTATGGACAGGGGCTGAGGGCTACACCTTC. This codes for CASSVSLWTGAEGYTF.